This is a list of T cell receptor beta chains from one sample in a study of shared clonotypes between healthy human individuals. Produced via immunoSEQ multiplex PCR; TCRdb's table is partial and in-frame only. The table has some 980,000 clones, approximately 80% seen once. Source material: memory CD4+ T cells sorted from blood. These TCRs come from a man aged 18 to 30 in good health. Both conserved end residues are part of each CDR3. Fields, in order: J gene, V gene, D gene, clone size, CDR3 DNA, CDR3 protein. D genes are given only for firm matches. Rows may omit the clone size; those that give it use once, few, many or a size class.

>TRBJ1-6|TRBV7-9|.|.
TGTGCCAGCAGCTTAGCGCGGGGGACGGGAAATTCACCCCTCCACTTT
CASSLARGTGNSPLHF
>TRBJ1-1|TRBV29-1|.|.
TGCAGCGTCTCAACAGGGCCCTCGGGCACTGAAGCTTTCTTT
CSVSTGPSGTEAFF
>TRBJ2-2|TRBV30|.|.
TGTGCCTGGCAAGGACAGATGAACACCGGGGAGCTGTTTTTT
CAWQGQMNTGELFF
>TRBJ1-1|TRBV21-1|.|.
TGTGCCAGCAGCAGGAGCCTTCAGGGCTTCACTGAAGCTTTCTTT
CASSRSLQGFTEAFF
>TRBJ1-3|TRBV30|.|.
TGTGCCTGGAGGGACTTAACCATATATTTT
CAWRDLTIYF
>TRBJ2-6|TRBV27|TRBD2|.
TGTGCCAGCAGGGGCCGTGGGCTAGCGGGACGAACCTCTGGGGCCAACGTCCTGACTTTC
CASRGRGLAGRTSGANVLTF
>TRBJ2-2|TRBV5-1|TRBD1|once
TGCGCCAGCAGCCACCGGGACAGGGTTAACGGGGAGCTGTTTTTT
CASSHRDRVNGELFF
>TRBJ1-2|TRBV11-2|.|.
TGTGCCAGCAGCTTCATGAGACAAGTCCCGGGGGGCTACACCTTC
CASSFMRQVPGGYTF
>TRBJ2-1|TRBV9|TRBD1|few
TGTGCCAGCAGCGTAGCACAGGGGATATACAATGAGCAGTTCTTC
CASSVAQGIYNEQFF
>TRBJ2-7|TRBV5-4|.|.
TGTGCCAGCAGCTCAACCGGGGCCTACGAGCAGTACTTC
CASSSTGAYEQYF
>TRBJ1-1|TRBV5-4|.|.
TGTGCCAGCAGCCCAAAACAGGGTGGCAGCGCTGAAGCTTTCTTT
CASSPKQGGSAEAFF
>TRBJ2-7|TRBV2|.|few
TGTGCCAACGAAAATCAGGGGCGGCAGTACTTC
CANENQGRQYF
>TRBJ1-4|TRBV4-2|.|.
TGTGCCAGCAGCCAAGTATTCTCCAATGGGCAGCTGGGGGAAAAACTGTTTTTT
CASSQVFSNGQLGEKLFF
>TRBJ1-1|TRBV2|.|.
TGTGCCAGCAGTGAAGCGGGGCTTTCAGCTTTCTTT
CASSEAGLSAFF
>TRBJ2-7|TRBV7-7|TRBD2|.
TGTGCTAGCAGCTTATTAGCGGGGGGAGAAAGCGAGCAGTACTTC
CASSLLAGGESEQYF
>TRBJ2-1|TRBV30|TRBD2|few
TGTGCTGGGGGGGCCTACAATGAGCAGTTCTTC
CAGGAYNEQFF
>TRBJ1-5|TRBV7-6|.|.
TGTGCCAGCAGCTTCGGAGGGGAGCAGCCCCAGCATTTT
CASSFGGEQPQHF
>TRBJ2-5|TRBV2|TRBD2|.
TGTGCCAGCAGTGAAGGACTTCTAGCGGGAGGGGGCGGAGAGACCCAGTACTTC
CASSEGLLAGGGGETQYF
>TRBJ1-6|TRBV6-1|.|.
TGTGCCAGCAGGTCAGCAAATTTTAATTCACCCCTCCACTTT
CASRSANFNSPLHF
>TRBJ1-4|TRBV30|.|many
TGTGCCTGGAGTGCAGAGCTAAGTCGCGGTAATGAAAAACTGTTTTTT
CAWSAELSRGNEKLFF
>TRBJ2-3|TRBV29-1|TRBD2|.
TGCAGCGGGGCGGGAGCGGCCGCAGATACGCAGTATTTT
CSGAGAAADTQYF
>TRBJ2-3|TRBV5-6|.|.
TGTGCCAGCAGCTTCAGGGGAGCCACAGATACGCAGTATTTT
CASSFRGATDTQYF
>TRBJ1-2|TRBV6-5|TRBD1|.
TGTGCCAGCAGTTTACAGGGGTTGTATGGCTACACCTTC
CASSLQGLYGYTF
>TRBJ1-1|TRBV6-6|TRBD1|many
TGTGCCAGCAGTTTTGGACAGGGTGCGAACACTGAAGCTTTCTTT
CASSFGQGANTEAFF
>TRBJ1-1|TRBV10-1|.|few
TGCGCCAGCAGTGCTAAACTGAACACTGAAGCTTTCTTT
CASSAKLNTEAFF
>TRBJ1-2|TRBV7-6|TRBD1|.
TGTGCCAGCAGTTTGACCCGGGACAGCCTATATGGCTACACCTTC
CASSLTRDSLYGYTF
>TRBJ1-2|TRBV29-1|.|.
TGCAGCGTTGAAGACGGGCTTTATCAAAGTGGTGGCTACACCTTC
CSVEDGLYQSGGYTF
>TRBJ2-3|TRBV10-3|.|few
TGTGCCATCGCGAGCACAGATACGCAGTATTTT
CAIASTDTQYF
>TRBJ2-2|TRBV5-1|TRBD1|.
TGCGCCAGCACTCTTGGTCAGGGGGCGATAACCGGGGAGCTGTTTTTT
CASTLGQGAITGELFF
>TRBJ1-4|TRBV6-5|.|once
TGTGCCAGCAGTCCATCAGGGGCGTGGAATGAAAAACTGTTTTTT
CASSPSGAWNEKLFF
>TRBJ1-5|TRBV15|.|.
TGTGCCACCAGCAGAGATGGTAGGGTTAATCAGCCCCAGCATTTT
CATSRDGRVNQPQHF
>TRBJ1-2|TRBV5-1|TRBD1|.
TGCGCCAGCAGCGACAGGGTTAACTATGGCTACACCTTC
CASSDRVNYGYTF
>TRBJ2-5|TRBV7-2|.|.
TGTGCCAGCAGCTTATTGGAGGGGGCCAAAGAGACCCAGTACTTC
CASSLLEGAKETQYF
>TRBJ1-1|TRBV18|.|.
TGTGCCAGCTCACCGCCGTACGGAGTGAACACTGAAGCTTTCTTT
CASSPPYGVNTEAFF
>TRBJ1-1|TRBV7-3|TRBD1|.
TGTGCCAGCAGCCACGCGGGACAGCCTTTGTACACTGAAGCTTTCTTT
CASSHAGQPLYTEAFF
>TRBJ1-5|TRBV6-1|TRBD1|.
TGTGCCAGCAGTTTTCCAGGGGGCCTGGAGCCCCAGCATTTT
CASSFPGGLEPQHF
>TRBJ1-4|TRBV10-3|.|.
TGTGCCATCCGTGGAGGGGGGGGTGAAAAACTGTTTTTT
CAIRGGGGEKLFF
>TRBJ1-2|TRBV2|TRBD1|.
TGTGCCAGCAGCGCGGGACAGGGGATGAACTATGGCTACACCTTC
CASSAGQGMNYGYTF
>TRBJ2-2|TRBV19|.|few
TGTGCCAGTAGTATAAATCTAGGACAGACGAACACCGGGGAGCTGTTTTTT
CASSINLGQTNTGELFF
>TRBJ1-2|TRBV30|.|.
TGTGCCTGGGGACGGGGGCGAGGCTACACCTTC
CAWGRGRGYTF
>TRBJ1-4|TRBV15|TRBD1|.
TGTGCCACCCGACTTGACAGGGGGGCTGAAAAACTGTTTTTT
CATRLDRGAEKLFF
>TRBJ2-7|TRBV4-3|.|once
TGCGCCAGCAGCCAAGAGTGGGAGTCGCGCTACGAGCAGTACTTC
CASSQEWESRYEQYF
>TRBJ2-7|TRBV18|TRBD2|.
TGTGCCAGCTCACCCCTGGGAGGGAACTACGAGCAGTACTTC
CASSPLGGNYEQYF
>TRBJ1-6|TRBV6-1|TRBD1|.
TGTGCCAGCAGGCTCTCGGGACAGGGGGCTTCACCCCTCCACTTT
CASRLSGQGASPLHF
>TRBJ1-1|TRBV18|TRBD1|.
TGTGCCAGCTCACCTTTGACCCTGATACAGGGGGCGCAGAGCACTGAAGCTTTCTTT
CASSPLTLIQGAQSTEAFF
>TRBJ2-5|TRBV12-2|.|few
TGTGCAAGTCGCTTTCTAGCGGGGGAACCAAGGGAGACCCAGTACTTC
CASRFLAGEPRETQYF
>TRBJ1-4|TRBV6-5|.|.
TGTGCCAGCAGTTACTCTGGACCGCTAAAGGAAAAACTGTTTTTT
CASSYSGPLKEKLFF
>TRBJ1-6|TRBV2|.|.
TGTGCCGGGGGGACGTACCATGATAATTCACCCCTCCACTTT
CAGGTYHDNSPLHF
>TRBJ2-7|TRBV5-1|.|few
TGCGCCAGCAGCTTGGCCAACGAGCAGTACTTC
CASSLANEQYF
>TRBJ2-4|TRBV7-2|.|.
TGTGCCAGCAGCTTAGATGGCGCCAAAAACATTCAGTACTTC
CASSLDGAKNIQYF
>TRBJ2-3|TRBV6-5|.|.
TGTGCCAGCAGTTACTCGGGAGAAACCGCGCAGTATTTT
CASSYSGETAQYF
>TRBJ2-1|TRBV2|.|once
TGTGCCAGCACCGTAGACCAAGGGAATGAGCAGTTCTTC
CASTVDQGNEQFF
>TRBJ2-7|TRBV11-2|TRBD1|.
TGTGCCAGCAGCTCACCGGGACAGGGCAGCGAGCAGTACTTC
CASSSPGQGSEQYF
>TRBJ2-2|TRBV11-2|.|.
TGTGCCAGCAGCTTGGACGACCACACCGGGGAGCTGTTTTTT
CASSLDDHTGELFF
>TRBJ1-5|TRBV18|.|.
TGTGCCAGCTCACCGACCCGGGTCGGTCAGCCCCAGCATTTT
CASSPTRVGQPQHF
>TRBJ2-7|TRBV30|.|.
TGTGCCTGGAGTTTCCTGCTCTACGAGCAGTACTTC
CAWSFLLYEQYF
>TRBJ2-2|TRBV5-1|.|.
TGCGCCAGCAGCTTTCCCAGTTTTACCGGGGAGCTGTTTTTT
CASSFPSFTGELFF
>TRBJ1-5|TRBV6-4|.|once
TGTGCCAGCAGTGAAGCCTTCACGAATCAGCCCCAGCATTTT
CASSEAFTNQPQHF
>TRBJ2-7|TRBV7-2|.|.
TGTGCCAGCAGCTTAGCGCTGGTAGTTGATAACGAGCAGTACTTC
CASSLALVVDNEQYF